The count of the clone carrying this TCR beta chain is one. Original handling: Reference gene primer amplification yielded estimated nucleated cell counts. Libraries were prepared by immunoSEQ multiplex PCR; TCRdb keeps only in-frame clonotypes and omits some of them. That table furnishes V, J and clone size, whereas the DNA furnished D and trimming. The repertoire holds about 150,000 clones, with roughly nine tenths as singletons. This sample was taken from a study of blood T cell repertoires in COVID-19. For the study at large: The study drew acute and convalescent COVID-19 samples from the United States, Italy and Spain. T cells, B-cell-depleted T cells, or PBMCs provided the cDNA or gDNA that served as material.

Germline V lookup: CDR1 MNHNY, CDR2 SVGAGI (reference sequence). CDR3 size: 14 residues. Trimming removed 2 bases at V and 6 bases at J, with 10 bases between. V and J are TRBV6-6 and TRBJ2-2; no clear D. This TCR came from a human donor in a cohort sampled during active COVID-19. The sequencing input was peripheral blood. CDR3 nucleotide sequence: TGTGCCAGCAGTTACCTAGTCTACGCCGGGGAGCTGTTTTTT. Translating it yields CASSYLVYAGELFF.